The rows below give T cell receptor beta chains drawn from one sample of a study of blood T cell repertoires in COVID-19. Method: immunoSEQ multiplex PCR; TCRdb's copy keeps in-frame clones and lacks some. In the table there are approximately 170,000 clones, more than 70% of which are singletons. The sample comprised peripheral blood. All receptors come from a woman aged 80 or older with active or convalescent COVID-19. Both conserved end residues are part of each CDR3. D genes are given only for firm matches. Size is stated for part of the rows, as once, few or many counts, or as a class when the clone is expanded.

clone_size	d_call	v_call	j_call	cdr3_aa	cdr3_nt
.	TRBD2	TRBV9	TRBJ2-3	CASSVGSGRPPGITDTQYF	TGTGCCAGCAGCGTAGGTAGCGGGAGGCCCCCAGGGATTACAGATACGCAGTATTTT
.	.	TRBV5-1	TRBJ2-5	CASSLGQASQETQYF	TGCGCCAGCAGCTTGGGACAGGCCAGCCAAGAGACCCAGTACTTC
.	TRBD1	TRBV18	TRBJ1-3	CASSPQGARGNTIYF	TGTGCCAGCTCACCTCAGGGGGCGCGAGGAAACACCATATATTTT
.	TRBD2	TRBV7-9	TRBJ2-1	CASSVGLALANEQFF	TGTGCCAGCTCGGTCGGACTAGCGCTTGCCAATGAGCAGTTCTTC
.	.	TRBV27	TRBJ2-6	CASSLLTGSGANVLTF	TGTGCCAGCAGTCTGCTCACAGGGTCTGGGGCCAACGTCCTGACTTTC
once	TRBD1	TRBV27	TRBJ2-3	CASSLFGQATDTQYF	TGTGCCAGCAGTTTATTTGGACAGGCCACAGATACGCAGTATTTT
.	TRBD2	TRBV11-1	TRBJ2-7	CASSPSSGSSYEQYF	TGTGCCAGCAGCCCCTCTAGCGGGAGCTCCTACGAGCAGTACTTC
.	TRBD1	TRBV5-6	TRBJ1-2	CASSFRGGRGGYTF	TGTGCCAGCAGCTTTAGAGGGGGCAGAGGTGGCTACACCTTC
.	.	TRBV18	TRBJ2-1	CASSPIGHYNEQFF	TGTGCCAGCTCACCCATCGGACACTACAATGAGCAGTTCTTC
.	.	TRBV5-1	TRBJ1-2	CASSLPPGNNYGYTF	TGCGCCAGCAGCCTACCCCCAGGAAATAACTATGGCTACACCTTC
.	TRBD1	TRBV19	TRBJ1-5	CASRAGGNGNQPQHF	TGTGCCAGTAGAGCAGGGGGGAACGGCAATCAGCCCCAGCATTTT
.	.	TRBV9	TRBJ2-1	CASSVGGEYNEQFF	TGTGCCAGCAGCGTAGGAGGCGAATACAATGAGCAGTTCTTC
.	TRBD1	TRBV2	TRBJ1-3	CASSVQGQTETGNTIYF	TGTGCCAGCAGTGTACAGGGACAGACCGAGACTGGAAACACCATATATTTT
once	.	TRBV6-1	TRBJ1-2	CASSENGRDAGYTF	TGTGCCAGCAGTGAAAATGGCAGGGATGCCGGCTACACCTTC
.	.	TRBV7-3	TRBJ1-1	CASSLESAEGTTEAFF	TGTGCCAGCAGCTTAGAATCCGCGGAGGGGACCACTGAAGCTTTCTTT
.	TRBD1	TRBV18	TRBJ2-3	CASRRQGVFTDTQYF	TGTGCCAGCCGCAGACAGGGGGTCTTCACAGATACGCAGTATTTT
.	TRBD1	TRBV19	TRBJ1-3	CASSPETGGSGNTIYF	TGTGCCAGTAGTCCCGAAACAGGGGGCTCTGGAAACACCATATATTTT
.	.	TRBV15	TRBJ2-1	CATSRDSTTSYNEQFF	TGTGCCACCAGCAGAGATAGCACGACTTCCTACAATGAGCAGTTCTTC
.	.	TRBV19	TRBJ2-3	CASSMAGALADTQYF	TGTGCCAGTAGTATGGCCGGAGCCCTCGCAGATACGCAGTATTTT
.	TRBD1	TRBV7-9	TRBJ2-7	CASSFGTGVYEQYF	TGTGCCAGCAGCTTCGGGACAGGGGTCTACGAGCAGTACTTC
.	.	TRBV6-5	TRBJ2-7	CASRTPLIQGGYF	TGTGCCAGCAGGACCCCTTTAATACAGGGTGGGTACTTC
.	TRBD1	TRBV29-1	TRBJ1-1	CSGMTGYPEAFF	TGCAGCGGAATGACAGGGTACCCTGAAGCTTTCTTT
.	TRBD2	TRBV7-3	TRBJ2-1	CASSLLGTSGRNEQFF	TGTGCCAGCAGCTTATTAGGGACTAGCGGGCGCAATGAGCAGTTCTTC
few	TRBD1	TRBV27	TRBJ1-2	CASSFGQGGAYGYTF	TGTGCCAGCAGTTTTGGACAGGGGGGGGCCTATGGCTACACCTTC
.	TRBD1	TRBV5-1	TRBJ1-6	CARTIRTGDRRNSPLHF	TGCGCCAGGACCATTAGGACAGGCGATAGGCGCAATTCACCCCTCCACTTT
few	TRBD1	TRBV28	TRBJ1-5	CASSSPTGYRSNQPQHF	TGTGCCAGCAGTAGCCCGACAGGGTATAGGAGCAATCAGCCCCAGCATTTT
.	.	TRBV9	TRBJ2-2	CASSGGPDTGELFF	TGTGCCAGCAGCGGGGGGCCCGACACCGGGGAGCTGTTTTTT
.	.	TRBV6-5	TRBJ1-1	CASSYRGTVNTEAFF	TGTGCCAGCAGTTACAGGGGAACGGTGAACACTGAAGCTTTCTTT
.	.	TRBV18	TRBJ1-4	CASSKNRVEIEKLFF	TGTGCCAGCTCAAAAAACAGGGTTGAGATAGAAAAACTGTTTTTT
.	TRBD1	TRBV7-8	TRBJ2-5	CASSLGPGTGRETQYF	TGTGCCAGCAGCTTAGGCCCCGGGACAGGGAGAGAGACCCAGTACTTC
.	.	TRBV28	TRBJ1-1	CASSSLMWTEAFF	TGTGCCAGCAGTAGCTTAATGTGGACTGAAGCTTTCTTT
.	.	TRBV6-6	TRBJ1-4	CASSYSGGLVNEKLFF	TGTGCCAGCAGTTACTCGGGGGGGCTGGTGAATGAAAAACTGTTTTTT
.	TRBD1	TRBV28	TRBJ1-5	CASSWTGANQPQHF	TGTGCCAGCAGTTGGACAGGGGCCAATCAGCCCCAGCATTTT
.	.	TRBV28	TRBJ2-1	CASSSGGGSPYNEQFF	TGTGCCAGCAGTTCTGGGGGCGGGAGCCCCTACAATGAGCAGTTCTTC
.	TRBD1	TRBV5-6	TRBJ1-5	CASSLGDRVGQPQHF	TGTGCCAGCAGCTTGGGAGACAGGGTTGGGCAGCCCCAGCATTTT
.	TRBD1	TRBV10-1	TRBJ2-3	CASSELSTGSDTQYF	TGCGCCAGCAGTGAGTTATCGACAGGGTCAGATACGCAGTATTTT
.	.	TRBV4-1	TRBJ2-1	CASSQDPSPIHNSQNEQFF	TGCGCCAGCAGCCAAGACCCTAGCCCGATCCACAACTCGCAGAATGAGCAGTTCTTC
.	TRBD1	TRBV5-1	TRBJ2-3	CASSLAGTGLPYF	TGCGCCAGCAGCCTCGCCGGGACAGGGTTGCCGTATTTT
.	.	TRBV5-4	TRBJ2-3	CASSIAASTDTQYF	TGTGCCAGCAGCATAGCCGCCTCCACAGATACGCAGTATTTT
once	.	TRBV6-5	TRBJ2-7	CASRPDGANEQYF	TGTGCCAGCAGGCCGGATGGAGCGAACGAGCAGTACTTC
few	.	TRBV5-1	TRBJ1-5	CASSLDAGADQPQHF	TGCGCCAGCAGCTTGGACGCAGGGGCTGATCAGCCCCAGCATTTT
once	TRBD2	TRBV11-2	TRBJ2-5	CASSSWGGGGETQYF	TGTGCCAGCAGCTCTTGGGGGGGAGGAGGCGAGACCCAGTACTTC
.	TRBD2	TRBV7-9	TRBJ2-5	CASSRGLAGGVQETQYF	TGTGCCAGCAGCCGGGGACTAGCGGGAGGCGTGCAAGAGACCCAGTACTTC
few	.	TRBV5-1	TRBJ2-2	CASSGGLLGVGELFF	TGCGCCAGCAGCGGGGGACTTCTCGGCGTCGGGGAGCTGTTTTTT